By frequency, the clone carrying this TCR beta chain registers medium-sized (0.01 to 0.1%). Its specificity is unknown. Triplicate sorts, 300,000 or so cells apiece, were made for each CD8+ T cell subset. UMI labels and 5' RACE were used to prepare the TRB cDNA libraries. TCRdb derives one entry per CDR3 protein from the 5' RACE reads, leaving out DNA. The sample table includes just over 60,000 distinct CDR3 sequences. These data are taken from a study of CXCR3-negative and CXCR3-positive naive CD8 T cells. Study findings and constraints: CXCR3 expression partially decreased after cryopreservation; most assays used fresh PBMCs. Hydrophobicity of TRB CDR3s was greater in CXCR3-positive naive cells than in CXCR3-negative naive cells.

The CDR3 has 15 amino acids. Germline CDR1 reads MGHRA; CDR2 reads YSYEKL. The rearrangement uses TRBV4-1 and TRBJ1-1; absent DNA, TCRdb's TRBD1 call cannot be checked. Sequenced: naive CXCR3- CD8+ T cells from blood. Subset indicated: CD45RO-CCR7+CD27+CD95- naive CD8+ T cells lacking CXCR3 (TNR3-). This TCR derives from a human donor in good health. Some clones in this sample may be carry-over from other donors' samples. CDR3 protein: CASSHRTGRDTEAFF.